This T cell receptor (beta chain) was recorded in a study of T cells in Graves' hyperthyroidism and ophthalmopathy. About the study: Upon initial diagnosis and before any treatment, peripheral blood was collected.

The CDR3 consists of 14 residues. Losses at the gene ends were 3 bases for V and 6 bases for J; bases not matched to a gene: 8. Per germline, CDR1 SGDLS and CDR2 YYNGEE. It was uncontrolled infection, other autoimmune disease, pregnancy or lactation that excluded patients. Using RNA transcripts as the source, TCR beta CDR3 regions were amplified. The HTBI primer set drove a first-round RT-PCR of the TCR CDR3. TCRdb fed the multiplex PCR reads into MiXCR, producing one record per CDR3 protein. The repertoire includes fewer than 650,000 distinct CDR3 sequences, around 15% of them detected once, and approximately 13% sits in the top ten.

This TCR was sampled from a woman between 40 and 55 years old with Graves' hyperthyroidism. The chain joins TRBV9 to TRBJ1-1, with TRBD1 matching 7 bases. Sequencing was carried out using blood. The CDR3 DNA reads as TGTGCCAGCAGCGCCCGACAGGGAGGGGCTGAAGCTTTCTTT. Its translation: CASSARQGGAEAFF.